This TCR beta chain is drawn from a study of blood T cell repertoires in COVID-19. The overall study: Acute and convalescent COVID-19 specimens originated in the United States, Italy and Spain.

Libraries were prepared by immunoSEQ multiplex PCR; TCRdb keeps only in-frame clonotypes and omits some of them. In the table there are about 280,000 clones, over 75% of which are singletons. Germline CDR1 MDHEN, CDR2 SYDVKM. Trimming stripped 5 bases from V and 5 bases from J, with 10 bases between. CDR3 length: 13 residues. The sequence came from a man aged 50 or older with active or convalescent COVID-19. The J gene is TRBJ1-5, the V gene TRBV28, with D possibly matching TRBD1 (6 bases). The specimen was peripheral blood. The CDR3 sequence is CASSRDNHQPQHF. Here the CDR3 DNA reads TGTGCCAGCAGTAGGGACAATCATCAGCCCCAGCATTTT.